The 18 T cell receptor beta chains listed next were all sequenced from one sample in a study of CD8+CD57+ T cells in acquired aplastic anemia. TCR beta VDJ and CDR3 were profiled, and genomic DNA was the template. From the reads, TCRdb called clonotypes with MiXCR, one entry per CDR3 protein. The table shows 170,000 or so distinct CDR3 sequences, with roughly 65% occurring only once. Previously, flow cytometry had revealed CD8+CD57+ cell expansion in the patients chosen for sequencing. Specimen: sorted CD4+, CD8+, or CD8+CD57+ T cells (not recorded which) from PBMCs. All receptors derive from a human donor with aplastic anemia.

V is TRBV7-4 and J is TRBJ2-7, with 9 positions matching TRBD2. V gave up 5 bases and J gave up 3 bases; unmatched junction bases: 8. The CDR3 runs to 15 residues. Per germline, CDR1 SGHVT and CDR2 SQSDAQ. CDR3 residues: CASSTFAGGVYEQYF. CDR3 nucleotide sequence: TGTGCCAGCAGCACATTTGCGGGGGGGGTCTACGAGCAGTACTTC.

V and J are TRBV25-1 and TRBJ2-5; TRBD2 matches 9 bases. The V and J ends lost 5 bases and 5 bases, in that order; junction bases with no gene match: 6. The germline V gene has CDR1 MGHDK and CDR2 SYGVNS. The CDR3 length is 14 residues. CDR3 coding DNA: TGTGCCAGCAGTAAGGGACTAGCAGTGGAGACCCAGTACTTC. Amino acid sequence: CASSKGLAVETQYF.

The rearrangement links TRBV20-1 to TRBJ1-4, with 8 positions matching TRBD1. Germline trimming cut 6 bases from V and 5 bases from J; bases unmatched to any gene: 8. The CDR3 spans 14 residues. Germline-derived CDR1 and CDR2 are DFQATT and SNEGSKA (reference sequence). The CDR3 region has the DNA TGCAGTGCGCACGGGACAGGCGGCAATGAAAAACTGTTTTTT. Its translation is CSAHGTGGNEKLFF.

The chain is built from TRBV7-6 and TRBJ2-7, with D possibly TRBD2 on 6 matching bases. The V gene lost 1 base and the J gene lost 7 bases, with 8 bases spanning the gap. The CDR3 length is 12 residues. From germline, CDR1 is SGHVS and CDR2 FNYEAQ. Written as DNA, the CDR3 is TGTGCCAGCAGCTTAGGGGGGGAAGAGCAGTACTTC. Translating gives CASSLGGEEQYF.

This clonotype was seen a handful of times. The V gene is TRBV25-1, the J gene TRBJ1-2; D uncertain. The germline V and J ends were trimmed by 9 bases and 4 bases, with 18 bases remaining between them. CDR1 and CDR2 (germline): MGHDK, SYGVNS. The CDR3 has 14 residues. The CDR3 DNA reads TGTGCCAGTAGTCCGACGGGTCCGGGCTATGGCTACACCTTC. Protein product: CASSPTGPGYGYTF.

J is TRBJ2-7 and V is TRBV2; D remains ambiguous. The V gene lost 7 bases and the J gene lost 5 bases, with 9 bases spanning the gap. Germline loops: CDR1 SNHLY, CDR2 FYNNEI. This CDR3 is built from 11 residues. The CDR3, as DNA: TGTGCCAGCAACTTGCTTGACGAGCAGTACTTC. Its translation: CASNLLDEQYF.

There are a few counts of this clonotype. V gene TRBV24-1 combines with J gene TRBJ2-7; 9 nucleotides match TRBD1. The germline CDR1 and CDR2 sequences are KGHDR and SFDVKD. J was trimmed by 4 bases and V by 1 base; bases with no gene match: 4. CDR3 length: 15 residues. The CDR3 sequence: CATSDFGTGLYEQYF. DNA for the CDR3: TGTGCCACCAGTGATTTTGGGACAGGGCTTTACGAGCAGTACTTC.

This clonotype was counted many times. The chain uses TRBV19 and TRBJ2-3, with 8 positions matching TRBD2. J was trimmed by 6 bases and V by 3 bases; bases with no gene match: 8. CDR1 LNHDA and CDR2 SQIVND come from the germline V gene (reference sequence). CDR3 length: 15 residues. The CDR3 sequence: CASSITGGAPDTQYF. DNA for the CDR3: TGTGCCAGTAGTATTACGGGGGGGGCTCCGGATACGCAGTATTTT.

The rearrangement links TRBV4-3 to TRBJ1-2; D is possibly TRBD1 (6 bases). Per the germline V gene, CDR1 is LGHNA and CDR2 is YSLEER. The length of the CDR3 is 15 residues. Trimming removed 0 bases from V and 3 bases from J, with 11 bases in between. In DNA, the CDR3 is TGCGCCAGCAGCCAAGATGGGGGGCGCGACTATGGCTACACCTTC. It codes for CASSQDGGRDYGYTF.

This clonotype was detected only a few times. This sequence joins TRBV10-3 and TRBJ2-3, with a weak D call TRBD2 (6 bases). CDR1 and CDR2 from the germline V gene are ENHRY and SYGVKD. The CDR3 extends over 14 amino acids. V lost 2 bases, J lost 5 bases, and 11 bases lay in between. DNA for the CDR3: TGTGCCATCAGTGAGGCTAGCGATGGAGATACGCAGTATTTT. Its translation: CAISEASDGDTQYF.

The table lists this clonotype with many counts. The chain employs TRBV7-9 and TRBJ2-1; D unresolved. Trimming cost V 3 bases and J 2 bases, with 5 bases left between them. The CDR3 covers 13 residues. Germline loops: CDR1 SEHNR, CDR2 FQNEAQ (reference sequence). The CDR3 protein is CASSLGPYNEQFF. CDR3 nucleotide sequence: TGTGCCAGCAGCTTGGGTCCCTACAATGAGCAGTTCTTC. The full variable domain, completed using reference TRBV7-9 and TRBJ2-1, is DTGVSQNPRHKITKRGQNVTFRCDPISEHNRLYWYRQTLGQGPEFLTYFQNEAQLEKSRLLSDRFSAERPKGSFSTLEIQRTEQGDSAMYLCASSLGPYNEQFFGPGTRLTVL.

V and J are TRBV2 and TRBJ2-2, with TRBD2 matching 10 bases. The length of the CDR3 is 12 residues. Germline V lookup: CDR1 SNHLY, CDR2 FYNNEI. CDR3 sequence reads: CLSGGATGELFF. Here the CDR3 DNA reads TGTTTGAGCGGGGGGGCCACCGGGGAGCTGTTTTTT. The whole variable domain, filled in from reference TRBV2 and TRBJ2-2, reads EPEVTQTPSHQVTQMGQEVILRCVPISNHLYFYWYRQILGQKVEFLVSFYNNEISEKSEIFDDQFSVERPDGSNFTLKIRSTKLEDSAMYFCLSGGATGELFFGEGSRLTVL.

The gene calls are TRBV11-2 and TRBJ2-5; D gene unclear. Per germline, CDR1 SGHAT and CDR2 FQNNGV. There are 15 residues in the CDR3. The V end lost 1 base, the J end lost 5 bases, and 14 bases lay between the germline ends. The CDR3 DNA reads TGTGCCAGCAGCTTAGCCAATACCCTGCGGGAGACCCAGTACTTC. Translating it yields CASSLANTLRETQYF.

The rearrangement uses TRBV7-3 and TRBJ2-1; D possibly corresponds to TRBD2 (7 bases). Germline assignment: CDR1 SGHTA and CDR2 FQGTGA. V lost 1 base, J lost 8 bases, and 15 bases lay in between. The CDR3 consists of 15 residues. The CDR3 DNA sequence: TGTGCCAGCAGCTTAATACAGGGAGGGGGAGATGAGCAGTTCTTC. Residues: CASSLIQGGGDEQFF.

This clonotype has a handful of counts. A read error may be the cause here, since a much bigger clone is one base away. In DNA, the CDR3 is TGTGCCAGCAGTTTACAGTTGAACACTGTAGCTTTCTTT. It yields the protein CASSLQLNTVAFF. The chain links TRBV12-3 or TRBV12-4 to TRBJ1-1; D call uncertain. The CDR3 sequence is 13 residues long.

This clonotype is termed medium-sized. The CDR3: CASSEAVLNYGYTF. The CDR3 region has the DNA TGTGCCAGCAGTGAGGCAGTCCTTAACTATGGCTACACCTTC. This chain uses TRBV25-1 with TRBJ1-2; D not certain. Germline loops: CDR1 MGHDK, CDR2 SYGVNS. The CDR3 loop spans 14 amino acids. V gave up 3 bases and J gave up 1 base, with 9 bases separating them.

The CDR3 nucleotides read TGTGCCAGCAGCTTGGAACAGGGGCCCTACGAGCAGTACTTC. Translating it yields CASSLEQGPYEQYF. V gene TRBV11-3 combines with J gene TRBJ2-7; 7 nucleotides agree with TRBD1. Germline trimming cut 3 bases from V and 2 bases from J; bases unmatched to any gene: 4. Germline V CDR1 and CDR2: SGHNT, YENEEA. The CDR3 covers 14 residues.

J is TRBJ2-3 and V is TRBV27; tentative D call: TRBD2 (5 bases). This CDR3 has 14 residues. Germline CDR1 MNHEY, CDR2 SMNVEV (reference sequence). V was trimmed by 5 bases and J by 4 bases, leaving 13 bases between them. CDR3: CASSPRTFPDTQYF. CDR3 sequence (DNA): TGTGCCAGCAGTCCCCGGACTTTTCCAGATACGCAGTATTTT.